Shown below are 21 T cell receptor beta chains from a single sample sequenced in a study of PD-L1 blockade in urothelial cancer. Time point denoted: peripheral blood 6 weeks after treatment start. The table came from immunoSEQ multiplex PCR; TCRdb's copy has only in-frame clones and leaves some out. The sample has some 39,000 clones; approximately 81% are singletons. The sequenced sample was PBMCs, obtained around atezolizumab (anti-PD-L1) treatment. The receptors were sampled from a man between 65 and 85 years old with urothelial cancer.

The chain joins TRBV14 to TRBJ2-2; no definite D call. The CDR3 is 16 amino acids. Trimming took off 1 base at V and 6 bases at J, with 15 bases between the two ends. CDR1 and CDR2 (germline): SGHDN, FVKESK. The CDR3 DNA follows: TGTGCCAGCAGCCAAGTGGGCAGGCTTCGCGCCGGGGAGCTGTTTTTT. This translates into CASSQVGRLRAGELFF.

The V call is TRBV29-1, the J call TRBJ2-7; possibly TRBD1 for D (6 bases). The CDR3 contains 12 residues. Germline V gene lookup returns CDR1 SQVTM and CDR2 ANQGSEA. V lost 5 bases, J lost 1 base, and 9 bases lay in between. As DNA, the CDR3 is TGCAGCGTTCTCGGACAGTCCTACGAGCAGTACTTC. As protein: CSVLGQSYEQYF.

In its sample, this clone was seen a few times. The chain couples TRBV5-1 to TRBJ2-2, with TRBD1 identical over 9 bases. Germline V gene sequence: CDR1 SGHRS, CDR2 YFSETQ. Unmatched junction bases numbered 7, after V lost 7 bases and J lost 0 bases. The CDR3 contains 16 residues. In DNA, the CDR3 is TGCGCCAGCCATAAACAGGGGGCTCCGAACACCGGGGAGCTGTTTTTT. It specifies CASHKQGAPNTGELFF. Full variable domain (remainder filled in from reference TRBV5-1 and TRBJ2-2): KAGVTQTPRYLIKTRGQQVTLSCSPISGHRSVSWYQQTPGQGLQFLFEYFSETQRNKGNFPGRFSGRQFSNSRSEMNVSTLELGDSALYLCASHKQGAPNTGELFFGEGSRLTVL.

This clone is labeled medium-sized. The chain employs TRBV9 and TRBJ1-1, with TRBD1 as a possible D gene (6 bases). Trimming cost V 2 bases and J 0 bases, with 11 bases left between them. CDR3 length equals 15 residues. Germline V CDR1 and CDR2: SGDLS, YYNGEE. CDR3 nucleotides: TGTGCCAGCAGCGTTGGACAGCGGATGAACACTGAAGCTTTCTTT. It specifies CASSVGQRMNTEAFF.

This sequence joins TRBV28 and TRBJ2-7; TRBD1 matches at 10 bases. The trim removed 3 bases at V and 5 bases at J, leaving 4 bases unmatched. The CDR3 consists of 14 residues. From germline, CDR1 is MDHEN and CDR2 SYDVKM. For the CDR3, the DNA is TGTGCCAGCAGTTTGGGGGGACAGGGGAACGAGCAGTACTTC. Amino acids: CASSLGGQGNEQYF.

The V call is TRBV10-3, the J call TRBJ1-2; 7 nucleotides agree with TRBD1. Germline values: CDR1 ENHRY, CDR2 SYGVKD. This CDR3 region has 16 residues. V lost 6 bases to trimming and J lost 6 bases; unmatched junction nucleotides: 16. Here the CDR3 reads CAIRQWSGQEEDGYTF. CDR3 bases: TGTGCCATCAGGCAGTGGTCAGGACAGGAGGAGGATGGCTACACCTTC.

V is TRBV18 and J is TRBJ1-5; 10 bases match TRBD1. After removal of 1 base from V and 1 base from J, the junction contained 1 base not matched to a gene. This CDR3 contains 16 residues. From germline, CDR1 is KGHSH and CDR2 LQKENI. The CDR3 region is CASSPRQGASNQPQHF. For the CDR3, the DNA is TGTGCCAGCTCACCACGACAGGGGGCGAGCAATCAGCCCCAGCATTTT.

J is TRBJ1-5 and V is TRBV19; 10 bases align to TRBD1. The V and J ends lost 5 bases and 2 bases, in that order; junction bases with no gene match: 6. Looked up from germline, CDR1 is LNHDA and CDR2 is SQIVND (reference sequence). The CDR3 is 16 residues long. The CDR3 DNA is TGTGCCAGTAGTCCAACCGGGACAGGGGGCAATCAGCCCCAGCATTTT. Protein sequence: CASSPTGTGGNQPQHF.

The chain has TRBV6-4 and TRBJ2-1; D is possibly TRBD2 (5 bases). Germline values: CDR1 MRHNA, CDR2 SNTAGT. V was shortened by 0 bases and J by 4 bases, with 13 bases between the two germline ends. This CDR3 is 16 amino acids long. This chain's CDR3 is CASSDSNRDRYNEQFF. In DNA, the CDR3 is TGTGCCAGCAGTGACTCGAATCGGGATAGATACAATGAGCAGTTCTTC.

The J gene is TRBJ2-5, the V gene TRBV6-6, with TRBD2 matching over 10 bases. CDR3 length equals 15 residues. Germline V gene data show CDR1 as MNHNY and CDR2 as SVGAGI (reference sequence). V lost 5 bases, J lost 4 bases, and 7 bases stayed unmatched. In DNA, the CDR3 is TGTGCCAGCAGTAGCGGGAGGGCCACTAGAGAGACCCAGTACTTC. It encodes CASSSGRATRETQYF.

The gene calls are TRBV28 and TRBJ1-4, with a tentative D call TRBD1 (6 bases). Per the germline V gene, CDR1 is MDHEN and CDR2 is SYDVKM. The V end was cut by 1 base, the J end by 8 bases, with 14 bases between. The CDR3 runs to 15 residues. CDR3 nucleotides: TGTGCCAGCAGTTTATCGGGACAAGGAAGCGAAAAACTGTTTTTT. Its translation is CASSLSGQGSEKLFF.

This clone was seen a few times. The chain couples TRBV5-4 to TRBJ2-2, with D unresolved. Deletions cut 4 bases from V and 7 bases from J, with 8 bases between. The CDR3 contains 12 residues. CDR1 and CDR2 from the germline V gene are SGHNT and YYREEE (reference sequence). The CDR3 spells CASSSTFGELFF. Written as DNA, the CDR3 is TGTGCCAGCAGCAGTACTTTCGGGGAGCTGTTTTTT.

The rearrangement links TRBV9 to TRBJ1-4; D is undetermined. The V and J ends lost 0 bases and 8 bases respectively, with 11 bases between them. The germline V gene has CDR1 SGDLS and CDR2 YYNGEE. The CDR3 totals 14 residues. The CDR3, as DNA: TGTGCCAGCAGCGTAGGGTACAGTGGGGAAAAACTGTTTTTT. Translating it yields CASSVGYSGEKLFF. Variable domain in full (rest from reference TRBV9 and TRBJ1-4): DSGVTQTPKHLITATGQRVTLRCSPRSGDLSVYWYQQSLDQGLQFLIQYYNGEERAKGNILERFSAQQFPDLHSELNLSSLELGDSALYFCASSVGYSGEKLFFGSGTQLSVL.

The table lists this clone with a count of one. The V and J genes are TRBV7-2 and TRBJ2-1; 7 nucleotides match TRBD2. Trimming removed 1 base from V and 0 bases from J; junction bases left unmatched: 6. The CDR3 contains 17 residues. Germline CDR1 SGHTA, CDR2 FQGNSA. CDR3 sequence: CASSLVPSGSSYNEQFF. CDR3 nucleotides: TGTGCCAGCAGCTTAGTCCCTAGCGGAAGCTCCTACAATGAGCAGTTCTTC.

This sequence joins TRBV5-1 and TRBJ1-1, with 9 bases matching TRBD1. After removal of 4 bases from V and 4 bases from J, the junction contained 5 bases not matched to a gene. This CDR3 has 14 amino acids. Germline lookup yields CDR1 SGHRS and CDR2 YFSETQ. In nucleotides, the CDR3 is TGCGCCAGCAGCCCACGGACAGGGGCCACTGAAGCTTTCTTT. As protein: CASSPRTGATEAFF.

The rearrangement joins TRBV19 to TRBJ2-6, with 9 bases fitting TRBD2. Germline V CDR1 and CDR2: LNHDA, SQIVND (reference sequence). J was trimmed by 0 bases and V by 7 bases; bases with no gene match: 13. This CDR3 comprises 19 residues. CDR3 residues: CASTSGVAGALSGANVLTF. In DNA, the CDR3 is TGTGCCAGTACCTCAGGGGTAGCGGGAGCTCTCTCTGGGGCCAACGTCCTGACTTTC.

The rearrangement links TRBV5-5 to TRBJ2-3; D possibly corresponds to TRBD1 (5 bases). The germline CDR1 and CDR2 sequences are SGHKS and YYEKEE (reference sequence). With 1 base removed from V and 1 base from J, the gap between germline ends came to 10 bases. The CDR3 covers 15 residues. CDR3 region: CASSLISTGTDTQYF. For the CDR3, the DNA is TGTGCCAGCAGCTTGATTTCGACAGGCACAGATACGCAGTATTTT.

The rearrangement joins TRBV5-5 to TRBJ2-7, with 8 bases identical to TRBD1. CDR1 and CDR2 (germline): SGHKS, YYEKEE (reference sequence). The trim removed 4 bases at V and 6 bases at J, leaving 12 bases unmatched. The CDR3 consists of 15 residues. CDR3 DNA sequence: TGTGCCAGCAGCCTACGGACAGGGTATAGTAGCGAGCAGTACTTC. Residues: CASSLRTGYSSEQYF.

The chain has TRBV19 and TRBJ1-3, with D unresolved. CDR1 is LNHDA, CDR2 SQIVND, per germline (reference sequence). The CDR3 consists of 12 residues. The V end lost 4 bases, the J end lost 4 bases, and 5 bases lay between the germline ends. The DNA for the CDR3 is TGTGCCAGTAGTAGCGGGGGAAACACCATATATTTT. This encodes CASSSGGNTIYF.

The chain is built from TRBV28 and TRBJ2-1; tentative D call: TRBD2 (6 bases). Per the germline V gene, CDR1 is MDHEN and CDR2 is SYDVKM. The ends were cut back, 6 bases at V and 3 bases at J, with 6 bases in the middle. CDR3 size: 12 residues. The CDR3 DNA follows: TGTGCCAGCAGCGGGGGCTACAATGAGCAGTTCTTC. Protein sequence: CASSGGYNEQFF.

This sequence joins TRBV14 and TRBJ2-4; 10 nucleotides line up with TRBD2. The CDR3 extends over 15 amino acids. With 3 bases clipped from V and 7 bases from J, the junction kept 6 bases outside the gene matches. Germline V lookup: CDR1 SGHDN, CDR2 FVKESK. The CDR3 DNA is TGTGCCAGCAGCCAGGGTGGACTAGCGGTTAACATTCAGTACTTC. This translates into CASSQGGLAVNIQYF.